One and the same sample provided the 3 T cell receptor beta chains below, sequenced in a study of cytomegalovirus exposure and HLA in healthy donors. The assay was immunoSEQ multiplex PCR, and TCRdb's table has in-frame clones only and misses some. Of some 50,000 clones in the sample, approximately 95% were seen once. The sample comprised PBMCs. Receptor source: a woman aged 18-29 years in good health and CMV-seronegative.

The chain is built from TRBV2 and TRBJ2-2, with 9 bases lining up with TRBD2. Germline assignment: CDR1 SNHLY and CDR2 FYNNEI. The CDR3 has 15 amino acids. V shed 9 bases and J 0 bases; nucleotides not matched to a gene: 5. The CDR3 region has the DNA TGTGCCAGTGCGGGGGGGACTACGAACACCGGGGAGCTGTTTTTT. Protein product: CASAGGTTNTGELFF.

The J gene is TRBJ1-1, the V gene TRBV5-6; D is unresolved. The CDR3 contains 13 residues. Germline CDR1 is SGHDT and CDR2 is YYEEEE. Between the trimmed V and J ends, which lost 4 bases and 5 bases, there was a span of 12 bases. The DNA for the CDR3 is TGTGCCAGCAGCCGAATACGGGGAACTGAAGCTTTCTTT. Translation: CASSRIRGTEAFF.

Here the CDR3 DNA reads TGTGCCAGCAGCGGGGGACACTACACCGGGGAGCTGTTTTTT. Its translation: CASSGGHYTGELFF. The V call is TRBV9, the J call TRBJ2-2; D might be TRBD1 (6 bases). Germline CDR1 and CDR2: SGDLS and YYNGEE. There are 14 residues in the CDR3. The germline V and J ends were trimmed by 3 bases and 3 bases, with 9 bases remaining between them.